This TCR beta chain was found in a study of cytomegalovirus exposure and HLA in healthy donors (dated by TCRdb to the late 2010s). About the study as a whole: According to an earlier analysis of 550 to 700 of the donors, about 170 million T cells yielded over 100 million unique TCR beta sequences and about 300 Gb of sequence data. An early release that covered 640 HLA-typed donors contained approximately 300 gigabases of sequencing data and 70 million to 100 million unique TCR sequences. Of the roughly 400 genotyped donors, roughly 80% fell in the genetic ancestry cluster associated with self-reported Caucasian donors. The study aimed to test whether cataloging public T cell receptors could reveal signatures of past pathogen exposure. The T cell repertoires of some 700 subjects were profiled by immunosequencing and related to cytomegalovirus serostatus. Besides the first cohort of more than 650 subjects, a separate validation cohort made up of 120 different subjects was used. To predict cytomegalovirus infection status, the study combined high-throughput TCR immunosequencing, statistical association of individual TCRs with disease status, and machine learning. A later analysis re-analyzed previously published TCR beta repertoires from hundreds of donors and added high-resolution HLA genotyping to study TCR occurrence patterns. The later analysis used no new phenotypic data to find candidate immune exposures, relying instead on TCR beta sequences and their occurrence across donors. An earlier analysis of nearly 600 of the donors applied high-throughput TCR beta sequencing to assess whether each TCR beta V gene segment acted as functional or pseudogenic. Donor age, sex, ethnicity and CMV serostatus were compiled alongside the repertoire data. A later genetic analysis took genome-wide SNP genotypes for about three fifths of the 666 donors and used that subset as a discovery cohort. Every repertoire in the discovery cohort had been generated on one and the same sequencing platform. HLA typing included class I and class II loci at four-digit resolution. Typing coverage differed by locus: A, B, C, DRB1 and DQB1 were typed in about 629-630 donors, DQA1 in about 500, DPA1 in roughly 590, and DPB1 in around 440. About 5 DR-DQ haplotypes were handled as single units for association and clustering, since linkage in the cohort was strong. Across some 400 genotyped donors of the cohort, an average of about 250,000 unique TCR beta nucleotide sequences per donor were sequenced, and roughly 20% of those sequences were non-productive. What the study reported, not specific to this receptor: Sequencing depth was assumed to be roughly uniform across donors in the presence/absence analyses, though that assumption may not hold. When HLA alleles, especially DR and DQ, strongly co-occurred, TCR associations were difficult to assign to individual alleles. The cohort was sequenced for TCR beta chains only, and without alpha or paired-chain data the features that could be detected were limited. The only immune exposure information available for the cohort was CMV serostatus. A few of the identified cytomegalovirus-associated TCR beta chains were confirmed in vitro to be specific for cytomegalovirus antigens. Linkage disequilibrium might explain the correlated functional status among segregating V segments, but an unknown experimental factor could not be excluded. A later analysis found that most CMV-associated TCR beta chains appeared HLA-restricted, with HLA associations seemingly driven largely by CMV exposure. A total of 150 to 200 TCR beta chains were listed by the study as associated with cytomegalovirus. Because the 87-base-pair reads could not distinguish some IMGT-functional V segments, including TRBV6-2 and TRBV6-3, those segments were excluded. V-gene and J-gene trimming of TCR beta chains was associated with a missense DCLRE1C variant in a later genetic analysis, and the association was replicated in an independent cohort. A group of highly shared sequence variants was considered likely to be a technical artifact of the sequencing pipeline. Because HLA typing was missing for some donors at each locus, association tests included only the typed subset. A later genetic analysis reported fewer N-insertions in productive TCRs among donors in an Asian-associated ancestry cluster than the approximately 670-donor mean. A later analysis associated 16,951 TCR beta sequences with specific HLA alleles at a false discovery rate of 0.05. A later analysis reported that several top co-occurrence clusters appeared linked to parvovirus B19, influenza, CMV and Epstein-Barr virus. The authors suggested that the approach could potentially be extended to other disease states and immunological phenotypes. A further reported finding was that TCR beta sequences accurately predicted the HLA-A and HLA-B alleles for most subjects in the first cohort. Cytomegalovirus status was reported to be diagnosed by the classifier with high specificity and sensitivity in both the original and validation cohorts. In a later analysis, HLA-associated TCR beta chains were found to be more clonally expanded and to have lower generation probabilities than equally common non-associated chains. Across donors, most TCR sequences were observed very rarely, whereas some public TCRs were present in many individuals. In a later analysis, TCR association rates were found to vary across HLA loci, with the most associated TCRs seen for DRB1 alleles and the fewest for HLA-C alleles. The earlier analysis of approximately 540 of the donors excluded approximately 15 rarely observed V segments, including chromosome 9 orphons, because counts were too low. An earlier analysis of approximately 500 of the donors showed that most TCR beta V segments appeared in productive rearrangements either about 90% or about 30% of the time, which broadly matched IMGT annotations.

The library was obtained by the immunoSEQ multiplex PCR assay. A mixture of 60 forward primers for TCR Vbeta segments and 13 reverse primers for TCR Jbeta segments was used in the multiplex PCR. Amplification of the CDR3 region of rearranged TCR beta genes was performed with a multiplex PCR assay on genomic DNA. Amplified TCR beta libraries were sequenced as 87-base-pair reads on the Illumina HiSeq System. As for the authors' bioinformatics: In a later analysis, around 80 million unique TCR beta chains were counted across the approximately 620 repertoires, and some 10 million of these chains were shared by at least two donors. Raw reads were error-corrected and collapsed into unique sequences with a nearest-neighbor algorithm that merged closely related sequences to remove PCR and sequencing errors. Alignment of CDR3 sequences to IMGT reference sequences was used to assign V, D and J gene segments. For a sequence to be retained, a match of at least six nucleotides to both a V gene segment and a J gene segment was required. Rearrangements were classified as productive when the CDR3 lacked stop codons and remained in frame with V and J, and all other rearrangements were classified as non-productive. Following IMGT convention, CDR3 was defined as the stretch from the second conserved V-encoded cysteine to the conserved J-encoded phenylalanine. The earlier analysis of some 600 of the donors excluded sequences that lacked an unambiguous match to a single V gene segment. In an earlier analysis of approximately 560 of the donors, a V segment was called functional when productive rearrangements were above 56.7%, and segregating when the standard deviation between donors exceeded 5%. A statistical classification framework was built to diagnose cytomegalovirus status from the catalog of TCR beta chain sequences. A later analysis assigned V and J genes by comparing TCR nucleotide sequences with IMGT/GENE-DB human TR gene sequences. Using the TCRdist pipeline, a later analysis assigned CDR3 sequences along with most-parsimonious VDJ recombination scenarios. A later analysis defined each TCR beta chain by its CDR3 amino acid sequence plus V-gene family, and excluded reads lacking a unique V-gene family. As a way to deal with suspected cross-contamination and a sequencing artifact, a later analysis dropped hundreds of nucleotide sequences that were highly shared and had low generation probability. In a later analysis, a clonal expansion index was calculated for each public chain from normalized within-repertoire ranks of inferred template counts. In a later analysis, generation probabilities were computed with a VDJ recombination model fitted to out-of-frame rearrangements, and the resulting probabilities were checked against IGoR. In a later analysis, TCR-TCR, TCR-HLA and TCR-CMV co-occurrence was scored with hypergeometric tests, and a repertoire-size bias correction was applied to TCR pairs. To estimate false discovery rates, a later analysis permuted the HLA or CMV assignments 20 times. In a later analysis, co-occurring TCRs were grouped using DBSCAN, and TCRdist sequence similarity was added for clustering within HLA-allele-positive subsets. Repertoires with fewer than 30,000 or more than 120,000 public chains were left out of co-occurrence clustering, as were a handful of repertoires with anomalous nucleotide sharing. Here the immuneACCESS table is served through TCRdb, limited to in-frame sequences with V and J called. Missing clones are a known gap in these copies; in checked studies unresolved V genes cover under half, and the rest lacks a known reason. The V and J calls and clone size come from that table; D and trimming were worked out from the DNA. Present in this sample are roughly 130,000 clones, just over 65% of which were seen just once. The ten largest make up around 6.3% of the sample.

The cohort comprised fewer than 750 healthy bone marrow donors. Cohort members were all nominally healthy when sampled, although unrecorded immune exposures were likely present. The donor tested CMV seronegative and was one of the 352 seronegative cohort members. A peripheral blood sample was provided by each donor, and peripheral blood mononuclear cells were used for TCR beta sequencing. Genomic DNA was extracted from the blood cell samples with the Qiagen DNeasy Blood Extraction Kit. On this clone: The target of this receptor is not known. Base qualities are missing; no much larger clone stands one base away.

Trimmed from V: 7 bases; trimmed from J: 4 bases; junction bases lacking a gene match: 10. The germline V gene specifies SNHLY as CDR1 and FYNNEI as CDR2. There are 14 amino acids in the CDR3, from cysteine to phenylalanine inclusive. The only DNA kept is the CDR3, 42 bases in frame from the first base. The TCR originated in a woman aged 55-75 years in good health and CMV-seronegative. Sequencing used PBMCs. The chain uses TRBV2 and TRBJ2-7, with 7 bases aligning to TRBD1. CDR3 loop: CASMYGTEVYEQYF. The nucleotides are TGTGCCAGCATGTACGGGACAGAAGTATACGAGCAGTACTTC.